This T cell receptor beta chain was captured by sequencing in a study of kidney transplant recipient with SARS-CoV-2 infection. This clonotype has at least ten counts. The CDR3 is 17 amino acids. Germline CDR1 is SGHVT and CDR2 is SQSDAQ. The V end lost 5 bases, the J end lost 4 bases, and 23 bases lay between the germline ends. TCRdb called the reads again in MiXCR, with one record for every CDR3 protein. The top ten hold roughly 7% of the sample, which has fewer than 250,000 distinct CDR3 sequences, 29% seen once. The material was a blood sample, obtained at baseline and on approximately day 120 from a kidney transplant recipient. J is TRBJ1-2 and V is TRBV7-4; D is undetermined. The TCR comes from a male patient younger than 45 who had COVID-19 and was a kidney transplant recipient. The graft donor may have contributed some T cells. The CDR3 DNA follows: TGTGCCAGCAGCGATCGTTCTTCAGCTCGAAAGACCTATGGCTACACCTTC. Its translation: CASSDRSSARKTYGYTF.